This T cell receptor beta chain was profiled in a study of blood T cell repertoires in COVID-19. Background on the study: The analysed material was cDNA or gDNA that came from T cells, B-cell-depleted T cells, or PBMCs.

Profiled with immunoSEQ multiplex PCR; TCRdb holds only in-frame clones, not every one. The data contain roughly 100,000 clones, roughly 89% of them singletons. The sample taken for sequencing was peripheral blood. The receptor was derived from a woman aged 45-65 years with COVID-19, enrolled during active disease.

The CDR3 region is CASSSRAAGVVGGEQFF. CDR3 coding DNA: TGTGCCAGCAGTTCCCGGGCGGCGGGGGTCGTGGGGGGTGAGCAGTTCTTC. The chain couples TRBV27 to TRBJ2-1; 7 nucleotides line up with TRBD2. There are 17 residues in the CDR3. V shed 4 bases, J shed 9 bases, and the junction held 18 bases outside the gene matches. Germline V CDR1 and CDR2: MNHEY, SMNVEV (reference sequence).